Listed below are T cell receptor beta chains from one sample, sequenced in a study of blood T cell repertoires in COVID-19. Sequenced by immunoSEQ multiplex PCR; TCRdb stores in-frame clones only, minus some. The sample holds around 250,000 clones, 70% to 85% seen once. Sequencing was done on a sample of peripheral blood. The receptors come from a woman aged 80 or over with acute or convalescent COVID-19. CDR3s include the opening cysteine and the closing phenylalanine or tryptophan. A D gene is named only where the DNA matches it firmly. Rows may omit the clone size; those that give it use once, few, many or a size class.

J gene	V gene	clone size	D gene	CDR3 protein	CDR3 DNA
TRBJ1-4	TRBV5-8	NA	TRBD1	CASARDSQFATNEKLFF	TGTGCCAGCGCCCGGGACAGCCAATTTGCAACTAATGAAAAACTGTTTTTT
TRBJ2-5	TRBV5-1	NA	NA	CASSPAGGSIFQETQYF	TGCGCCAGCAGCCCGGCGGGTGGTTCGATATTCCAAGAGACCCAGTACTTC
TRBJ2-2	TRBV6-5	few	NA	CASSYSVATNTGELFF	TGTGCCAGCAGTTACTCTGTCGCTACGAACACCGGGGAGCTGTTTTTT
TRBJ2-3	TRBV7-2	NA	TRBD2	CASSSPRASGRTTDTQYF	TGTGCCAGCAGCTCCCCCCGGGCTAGCGGGAGAACGACAGATACGCAGTATTTT
TRBJ2-1	TRBV5-1	NA	TRBD2	CASSSKGLASRNEQFF	TGCGCCAGCAGCTCAAAGGGACTAGCGAGTAGGAATGAGCAGTTCTTC
TRBJ2-5	TRBV7-9	NA	NA	CASSSTSASTSQFGETQYF	TGTGCCAGCAGCTCAACTTCGGCGTCGACTAGTCAATTTGGGGAGACCCAGTACTTC
TRBJ1-1	TRBV18	few	NA	CASSPSITGKNTEAFF	TGTGCCAGCTCACCGAGTATTACAGGGAAAAACACTGAAGCTTTCTTT
TRBJ1-5	TRBV7-8	NA	TRBD1	CASSLVGQGLIPQHF	TGTGCCAGCAGCTTAGTGGGACAGGGGCTTATCCCCCAGCATTTT
TRBJ1-1	TRBV7-3	NA	TRBD1	CASSTMGQGISEAFF	TGTGCCAGCAGCACAATGGGACAGGGGATTAGTGAAGCTTTCTTT
TRBJ1-2	TRBV7-9	NA	NA	CASSLVLGPYYGYTF	TGTGCCAGCAGCTTAGTATTGGGGCCGTACTATGGCTACACCTTC
TRBJ2-7	TRBV6-5	NA	NA	CASRMGALSYEQYF	TGTGCCAGCAGGATGGGGGCTCTCTCCTACGAGCAGTACTTC
TRBJ2-1	TRBV12-3/TRBV12-4	few	NA	CASSIGVQNEQFF	TGTGCCAGCAGTATCGGGGTCCAAAATGAGCAGTTCTTC
TRBJ2-5	TRBV5-5	NA	NA	CASSLGENQETQYF	TGTGCCAGCAGCTTGGGGGAGAACCAAGAGACCCAGTACTTC
TRBJ2-7	TRBV6-1	NA	TRBD2	CASSEEASGVSYEQYF	TGTGCCAGCAGTGAAGAGGCTAGCGGGGTCTCCTACGAGCAGTACTTC
TRBJ2-7	TRBV4-1	NA	TRBD2	CASSQYHGGAPSYEQYF	TGCGCCAGCAGCCAGTACCACGGGGGGGCCCCTTCCTACGAGCAGTACTTC
TRBJ2-3	TRBV6-5	NA	TRBD2	CASRSAGGPDTQYF	TGTGCCAGCAGATCGGCGGGAGGGCCGGATACGCAGTATTTT
TRBJ2-2	TRBV19	NA	TRBD2	CASSPPGLGPTGELFF	TGTGCCAGTAGTCCACCGGGACTAGGACCCACCGGGGAGCTGTTTTTT
TRBJ1-1	TRBV7-2	once	NA	CASSLGGSQDPEAFF	TGTGCCAGCAGCTTAGGAGGGTCCCAGGACCCTGAAGCTTTCTTT
TRBJ2-7	TRBV5-1	NA	TRBD1	CASSLEGGAAKEQYF	TGCGCCAGCAGCCTGGAAGGGGGCGCAGCTAAGGAGCAGTACTTC
TRBJ2-7	TRBV7-3	NA	NA	CASSTYLSEQYF	TGTGCCAGCAGCACCTACCTCTCCGAGCAGTACTTC
TRBJ2-3	TRBV6-5	once	NA	CASSYSRQGTDTQYF	TGTGCCAGCAGTTACTCGAGGCAGGGAACAGATACGCAGTATTTT
TRBJ2-3	TRBV3-1/TRBV3-2	NA	TRBD2	CASSQVTTSGRDTQYF	TGTGCCAGCAGCCAAGTCACCACTAGCGGGAGGGATACGCAGTATTTT
TRBJ2-4	TRBV14	NA	TRBD1	CASSPTGGVRMKNIQYF	TGTGCCAGCAGCCCGACAGGGGGCGTTCGGATGAAAAACATTCAGTACTTC
TRBJ1-4	TRBV4-2	NA	NA	CASSQLNTGSNEKLFF	TGTGCCAGCAGCCAACTAAACACAGGGTCCAATGAAAAACTGTTTTTT
TRBJ2-3	TRBV2	NA	TRBD1	CASSAPDRGRYTQYF	TGTGCCAGCAGTGCCCCGGACAGGGGGCGGTATACGCAGTATTTT
TRBJ2-2	TRBV7-2	NA	NA	CASSAVSRNTGELFF	TGTGCCAGCAGCGCGGTCTCCAGAAACACCGGGGAGCTGTTTTTT
TRBJ1-4	TRBV18	NA	NA	CASSRGGEEKLFF	TGTGCCAGCTCAAGGGGGGGAGAAGAAAAACTGTTTTTT
TRBJ1-1	TRBV30	NA	TRBD1	CAWILQGGIEAFF	TGTGCCTGGATCTTACAGGGGGGAATTGAAGCTTTCTTT
TRBJ2-3	TRBV21-1	NA	NA	CASSKVLGTSTDTQYF	TGTGCCAGCAGCAAAGTGTTGGGGACTAGTACAGATACGCAGTATTTT
TRBJ1-4	TRBV6-1	NA	NA	CASSEAWGGSGALLEF	TGTGCCAGCAGTGAAGCGTGGGGCGGGAGTGGCGCCCTGTTAGAATTT
TRBJ2-2	TRBV27	NA	NA	CASSGRGNTGELFF	TGTGCCAGCAGTGGTAGGGGGAACACCGGGGAGCTGTTTTTT
TRBJ2-7	TRBV5-5	once	NA	CASSLTRGPAAEQYF	TGTGCCAGCAGCTTAACGCGGGGGCCCGCCGCCGAGCAGTACTTC
TRBJ1-6	TRBV2	NA	TRBD1	CASSVLPSHQGAGSPLHF	TGTGCCAGCAGTGTTCTCCCCTCCCACCAGGGGGCTGGTTCACCCCTCCACTTT
TRBJ2-2	TRBV5-1	NA	TRBD1	CASSSTGTGGIGELFF	TGCGCCAGCAGCTCCACCGGGACAGGGGGCATCGGGGAGCTGTTTTTT
TRBJ1-2	TRBV6-5	NA	NA	CASITGFSDGYTF	TGTGCCAGCATAACAGGGTTCAGTGATGGCTACACCTTC
TRBJ2-1	TRBV5-1	NA	TRBD2	CASSPGLAYNEQFF	TGCGCCAGCAGCCCGGGACTAGCGTACAATGAGCAGTTCTTC
TRBJ2-5	TRBV29-1	NA	TRBD1	CSVARGQGLGETQYF	TGCAGCGTTGCCCGGGGACAGGGGTTGGGGGAGACCCAGTACTTC
TRBJ2-1	TRBV10-3	NA	TRBD2	CAISARTSSSSYNEQFF	TGTGCCATCAGTGCCCGGACTAGCTCTAGCTCCTACAATGAGCAGTTCTTC
TRBJ2-5	TRBV4-1	NA	TRBD2	CASSQVGLAQETQYF	TGCGCCAGCAGCCAAGTAGGACTAGCGCAAGAGACCCAGTACTTC
TRBJ2-6	TRBV7-8	NA	NA	CASRQSSGANVLTF	TGTGCCAGCAGACAAAGCTCTGGGGCCAACGTCCTGACTTTC
TRBJ2-7	TRBV11-2	NA	TRBD1	CASSLVGDRGYEQYF	TGTGCCAGCAGCTTAGTCGGGGACAGGGGCTACGAGCAGTACTTC
TRBJ2-5	TRBV6-6	NA	NA	CASSYLEGIQYF	TGTGCCAGCAGTTACTTAGAGGGTATCCAGTACTTC
TRBJ1-2	TRBV5-6	NA	NA	CASSSPRGAWGYTF	TGTGCCAGCAGCTCGCCCCGGGGGGCTTGGGGCTACACCTTC
TRBJ1-1	TRBV2	NA	TRBD1	CASRRDRGLLLNTEAFF	TGTGCCAGCAGAAGAGACAGGGGGCTGCTTTTGAACACTGAAGCTTTCTTT
TRBJ1-4	TRBV25-1	NA	NA	CASSEARHVNEKLFF	TGTGCCAGCAGTGAGGCCAGGCATGTTAATGAAAAACTGTTTTTT
TRBJ2-3	TRBV24-1	few	TRBD1	CATSDYSGTGPTQYF	TGTGCCACCAGTGATTACTCCGGGACAGGCCCAACGCAGTATTTT
TRBJ1-5	TRBV7-3	NA	TRBD1	CASSKGANQPQHF	TGTGCCAGCAGCAAGGGGGCCAATCAGCCCCAGCATTTT
TRBJ2-2	TRBV27	NA	NA	CASSFVFTGELFF	TGTGCCAGCAGTTTTGTCTTCACCGGGGAGCTGTTTTTT
TRBJ2-7	TRBV30	NA	NA	CAWSVPGFSYEQYF	TGTGCCTGGAGTGTACCGGGGTTCTCCTACGAGCAGTACTTC
TRBJ1-3	TRBV3-1/TRBV3-2	once	TRBD1	CASSQEGQGRGNTIYF	TGTGCCAGCAGCCAAGAGGGACAGGGGAGAGGAAACACCATATATTTT
TRBJ1-6	TRBV11-2	NA	NA	CASSLERSGPLHF	TGTGCCAGCAGCTTAGAAAGATCGGGACCCCTCCACTTT
TRBJ1-1	TRBV18	NA	NA	CASSGGVVTEAFF	TGTGCCAGCTCAGGGGGCGTCGTCACTGAAGCTTTCTTT
TRBJ2-1	TRBV6-2/TRBV6-3	few	TRBD2	CASSGTRDSNEQFF	TGTGCCAGCAGCGGGACTAGAGATAGCAATGAGCAGTTCTTC
TRBJ1-4	TRBV5-5	NA	NA	CASSFGSLGGGEKLFF	TGTGCCAGCAGCTTCGGGAGCCTGGGCGGTGGTGAAAAACTGTTTTTT
TRBJ1-2	TRBV6-5	NA	TRBD1	CASSYRDRHGYTF	TGTGCCAGCAGTTACCGGGACAGGCATGGCTACACCTTC